These T cell receptor beta chains were read from a single sample in a study. One entry per CDR3 protein, called by TCRdb with MiXCR from the 5' RACE reads. Of approximately 6,300 distinct CDR3 sequences detected, 65% to 75% appear once; the ten largest clones hold about 3.9%. The sample comprised memory CD4+ T cells sorted from a lymph node. All receptors come from a female donor with breast cancer. The CDR3 runs from the conserved cysteine through the conserved F or W. The D gene is left open where the match is weak. Part of the rows lack a size; the others show once, few, many or a class for expanded clones.

d_gene: NA
j_gene: TRBJ1-1
abundance: few
v_gene: TRBV5-4
CDR3aa: CASSLGGTMNTEAFF
CDR3nt: TGTGCCAGCAGCTTGGGAGGAACGATGAACACTGAAGCTTTCTTT

d_gene: NA
j_gene: TRBJ1-2
abundance: NA
v_gene: TRBV28
CDR3aa: CASSSGGIGYGYTF
CDR3nt: TGTGCCAGCAGCTCGGGGGGAATAGGCTATGGCTACACCTTC

d_gene: TRBD1
j_gene: TRBJ1-3
abundance: NA
v_gene: TRBV4-1
CDR3aa: CASSPDRGSGNTIYF
CDR3nt: TGCGCCAGCAGCCCAGACAGGGGCTCTGGAAACACCATATATTTT

d_gene: TRBD1
j_gene: TRBJ1-1
abundance: few
v_gene: TRBV20-1
CDR3aa: CSARQGLGNTEAFF
CDR3nt: TGCAGTGCCCGACAGGGATTGGGGAACACTGAAGCTTTCTTT

d_gene: NA
j_gene: TRBJ2-7
abundance: once
v_gene: TRBV14
CDR3aa: CASSQRPHEQYF
CDR3nt: TGTGCCAGCAGCCAACGACCCCACGAGCAGTACTTC

d_gene: NA
j_gene: TRBJ2-7
abundance: NA
v_gene: TRBV11-3
CDR3aa: CASSFSSSTEQYF
CDR3nt: TGTGCCAGCAGCTTTAGTTCGTCTACCGAGCAGTACTTC

d_gene: NA
j_gene: TRBJ2-3
abundance: NA
v_gene: TRBV12-3/TRBV12-4
CDR3aa: CASSLAAYTQYF
CDR3nt: TGTGCCAGCAGTTTAGCCGCTTATACGCAGTATTTT

d_gene: TRBD1
j_gene: TRBJ1-1
abundance: NA
v_gene: TRBV20-1
CDR3aa: CSARVWTGGEAFF
CDR3nt: TGCAGTGCTAGAGTCTGGACAGGGGGCGAAGCTTTCTTT

d_gene: TRBD1
j_gene: TRBJ2-7
abundance: NA
v_gene: TRBV5-1
CDR3aa: CASSRGQGTYEQYF
CDR3nt: TGCGCCAGCAGCCGGGGACAGGGTACCTACGAGCAGTACTTC

d_gene: NA
j_gene: TRBJ1-5
abundance: NA
v_gene: TRBV30
CDR3aa: CAWSVRSNQPQHF
CDR3nt: TGTGCCTGGAGTGTACGTAGCAATCAGCCCCAGCATTTT

d_gene: NA
j_gene: TRBJ1-1
abundance: NA
v_gene: TRBV5-1
CDR3aa: CASRPPTLGTYHEAFF
CDR3nt: TGCGCCAGCAGACCTCCGACATTGGGAACGTATCATGAAGCTTTCTTT

d_gene: NA
j_gene: TRBJ2-3
abundance: NA
v_gene: TRBV11-3
CDR3aa: CASMGDTQYF
CDR3nt: TGTGCCAGTATGGGGGATACGCAGTATTTT

d_gene: NA
j_gene: TRBJ2-3
abundance: NA
v_gene: TRBV20-1
CDR3aa: CSARNSGTDTQYF
CDR3nt: TGCAGTGCTAGAAATTCAGGGACAGATACGCAGTATTTT

d_gene: NA
j_gene: TRBJ1-2
abundance: few
v_gene: TRBV6-5
CDR3aa: CASSSRHGYTF
CDR3nt: TGTGCCAGCAGTTCACGGCATGGCTACACCTTC

d_gene: NA
j_gene: TRBJ2-3
abundance: NA
v_gene: TRBV5-1
CDR3aa: CASSPQKATSDTQYF
CDR3nt: TGCGCCAGCAGCCCCCAGAAGGCCACTTCAGATACGCAGTATTTT

d_gene: NA
j_gene: TRBJ2-3
abundance: NA
v_gene: TRBV20-1
CDR3aa: CSASWGRGTDTQYF
CDR3nt: TGCAGTGCTAGCTGGGGCCGGGGTACAGATACGCAGTATTTT

d_gene: TRBD1
j_gene: TRBJ2-1
abundance: few
v_gene: TRBV7-2
CDR3aa: CASSGQGAAYNEQFF
CDR3nt: TGTGCCAGCAGCGGACAGGGGGCCGCCTACAATGAGCAGTTCTTC

d_gene: TRBD1
j_gene: TRBJ1-1
abundance: once
v_gene: TRBV2
CDR3aa: CASRGQGLYIEAFF
CDR3nt: TGTGCCAGCAGGGGACAGGGCCTCTACATTGAAGCTTTCTTT

d_gene: NA
j_gene: TRBJ2-4
abundance: NA
v_gene: TRBV12-3/TRBV12-4
CDR3aa: CASSFAGQNIQYF
CDR3nt: TGTGCCAGCAGTTTTGCAGGGCAGAACATTCAGTACTTC

d_gene: NA
j_gene: TRBJ1-2
abundance: NA
v_gene: TRBV7-9
CDR3aa: CASSLEARGYTF
CDR3nt: TGTGCCAGCAGCTTAGAGGCTCGGGGCTACACCTTC